The 10 T cell receptor beta chains presented below share a single source sample, sequenced in a study of blood T cells in healthy people across ages (dated by TCRdb to about 2015). Libraries were prepared through 5' RACE. TCRdb lists the instrument as Illumina HiSeq 2500. A second PCR of roughly 6 to 12 cycles was run with a J-beta primer mix and a sample-barcoded 5' primer. In-frame beta chains were kept once TCRdb had trimmed the public reads at Q25 with fastp and called clones with MiXCR. Records with the same CDR3 protein are collapsed into one entry carrying the most frequent genes and DNA. Counted in this sample were some 800,000 distinct CDR3 sequences; under 45% of them appeared once. The ten largest clonotypes hold about 21% of the sample. Sequencing was carried out using blood. Every receptor here comes from a man aged 60-69 years in good health.

The table lists this clonotype with a few counts. V usage is TRBV3-1 and J usage is TRBJ2-5; 13 bases agree with TRBD2. The V gene end was trimmed by 4 bases and the J gene end by 1 base; junction bases not matched to a gene: 15. The germline V gene encodes CDR1 LGHDT and CDR2 YNNKEL (reference sequence). There are 20 residues in the CDR3. CDR3 region: CASSPRSTSGGALRQETQYF. CDR3 nucleotide sequence: TGTGCCAGCAGCCCCCGATCAACTAGCGGGGGGGCCTTGCGCCAAGAGACCCAGTACTTC.

The V and J genes are TRBV6-5 and TRBJ2-1; D possibly corresponds to TRBD2 (5 bases). Between the trimmed V and J ends, which lost 6 bases and 1 base, there was a span of 13 bases. The CDR3 has 15 residues. Germline V gene lookup returns CDR1 MNHEY and CDR2 SVGAGI. Here the CDR3 reads CASSLLRRSYNEQFF. The CDR3 DNA sequence: TGTGCCAGCAGCTTACTTCGGAGGTCCTACAATGAGCAGTTCTTC.

This chain uses TRBV7-2 with TRBJ2-7, with 7 positions matching TRBD1. The CDR3 covers 15 residues. Germline trimming cut 6 bases from V and 4 bases from J; bases unmatched to any gene: 12. Per the germline V gene, CDR1 is SGHTA and CDR2 is FQGNSA. CDR3 region: CASRAAGTAIYEQYF. The CDR3 DNA reads TGTGCCAGCAGAGCCGCCGGGACAGCAATATACGAGCAGTACTTC.

The chain recombines TRBV29-1 with TRBJ2-4; the D gene could be TRBD1 or TRBD2 (5 bases each). Trimming removed 4 bases at V and 0 bases at J, with 7 bases between. The CDR3 loop spans 13 amino acids. The V gene's germline CDR1 is SQVTM and CDR2 ANQGSEA. CDR3 nucleotides: TGCAGCGTTGTTGGGGGAGCCAAAAACATTCAGTACTTC. Translated, it gives CSVVGGAKNIQYF.

V and J are TRBV11-2 and TRBJ2-7, with D perhaps matching TRBD2 (7 bases). The CDR3 totals 15 residues. The V gene lost 4 bases and the J gene lost 5 bases, with 18 bases spanning the gap. Germline CDR1 is SGHAT and CDR2 is FQNNGV. The DNA of the CDR3 is TGTGCCAGCAGCTGTGGACGGGGGGCTCGAGACGAGCAGTACTTC. Translating it yields CASSCGRGARDEQYF.

V is TRBV29-1 and J is TRBJ2-7; 14 bases fit TRBD2. With V trimmed by 1 base and J by 10 bases, 12 bases remained unmatched. Germline V gene sequence: CDR1 SQVTM, CDR2 ANQGSEA. The CDR3 consists of 16 residues. The CDR3 protein is CSVEAPGLAGASPQYF. In nucleotides, the CDR3 is TGCAGCGTTGAAGCTCCGGGACTAGCGGGGGCCAGTCCCCAGTACTTC.

CDR3 nucleotides: TGTGCCTGGATCTTACAGGGCTCAGAGACCCAGTACTTC. Protein sequence: CAWILQGSETQYF. The J gene is TRBJ2-5, the V gene TRBV30; TRBD1 might be the D (6 bases). The CDR3 loop spans 13 amino acids. The germline V gene has CDR1 GTSNPN and CDR2 SVGIG (reference sequence). V lost 4 bases and J lost 4, with 13 bases in between.

This sequence joins TRBV9 and TRBJ2-4, with TRBD1 identical over 7 bases. Judging by the DNA end, TRBJ2-7 fits better; the J call may be wrong. The CDR3 extends over 15 amino acids. Germline-derived CDR1 and CDR2 are SGDLS and YYNGEE. The CDR3 spells CASSVAEGGPYEQYF. The CDR3 bases are TGTGCCAGCAGCGTAGCTGAAGGGGGCCCCTACGAGCAGTACTTC.

This sequence joins TRBV25-1 and TRBJ2-7; 7 bases match TRBD1. V lost 5 bases, J lost 5 bases, and 9 bases stayed unmatched. The germline gives CDR1 MGHDK, CDR2 SYGVNS. The CDR3 is 14 amino acids. CDR3 sequence: CASSPSGTDDEQYF. For the CDR3, the DNA is TGTGCCAGCAGTCCGTCCGGGACAGATGACGAGCAGTACTTC.

The rearrangement links TRBV20-1 to TRBJ1-1, with 10 bases fitting TRBD1. Germline loops: CDR1 DFQATT, CDR2 SNEGSKA (reference sequence). This CDR3 is 15 amino acids long. V shed 6 bases, J shed 5 bases, and the junction held 12 bases outside the gene matches. The CDR3: CSASVGQGFLTEAFF. CDR3 bases: TGCAGTGCGTCAGTGGGACAGGGGTTTTTGACTGAAGCTTTCTTT.